This is a list of T cell receptor beta chains from one sample in a study of T cell repertoires in cytomegalovirus infection. Which antigens these TCRs recognize remains unknown. TCRdb redid the calling of the reads with MiXCR, one entry per CDR3 protein. The sample has roughly 69,000 distinct CDR3 sequences; around 20% are singletons. The sample was CD8+ T cells from cultured PBMCs, taken from culture after CMV antigen stimulation. Every receptor here comes from a human donor in good health (CMV status not recorded). Some clones in this sample may be carry-over from other donors' samples. The conserved cysteine and the conserved F or W are not part of the CDR3 here. A D gene is named only where the DNA matches it firmly.

D | J | V | CDR3
- | TRBJ2-6 | TRBV19 | ASTTGPPSGANVLT
TRBD1 | TRBJ1-2 | TRBV7-9 | ASSSGQERSYGYT
TRBD1 | TRBJ2-1 | TRBV14 | ASSQGQGAQF
- | TRBJ2-2 | TRBV7-2 | ASSPSTGELF
TRBD1 | TRBJ1-3 | TRBV7-2 | ASSLDISWDRVGNTIY
- | TRBJ2-7 | TRBV28 | ASSLGGGFGIVPTGSSYEQY
- | TRBJ1-1 | TRBV2 | ARQQRSDTEAF
TRBD1 | TRBJ2-5 | TRBV7-9 | ASSARYRGWQETQY
- | TRBJ1-5 | TRBV6-2/TRBV6-3 | ASTPTTDPRPQH
- | TRBJ1-5 | TRBV15 | ATSRVSGERGNQPQH
- | TRBJ2-3 | TRBV7-2 | ASSDGGASTDTQY
- | TRBJ2-7 | TRBV28 | ASSFRLDEQY
TRBD1 | TRBJ1-5 | TRBV6-2/TRBV6-3 | ASSYSGTGGDNQPQH
- | TRBJ2-1 | TRBV7-2 | ASSELLSEYNEQF
TRBD1 | TRBJ2-5 | TRBV12-3/TRBV12-4 | ASSPWDSKETQY
- | TRBJ1-5 | TRBV18 | ASSRQGNNQPQH
- | TRBJ2-7 | TRBV7-2 | ASSWLEGKREQY
TRBD1 | TRBJ2-1 | TRBV7-2 | ASSLTGGWNEQF
- | TRBJ2-3 | TRBV7-6 | ASSPTGPDTQY
TRBD1 | TRBJ2-3 | TRBV7-8 | ASSPTDRDPRTDTQY